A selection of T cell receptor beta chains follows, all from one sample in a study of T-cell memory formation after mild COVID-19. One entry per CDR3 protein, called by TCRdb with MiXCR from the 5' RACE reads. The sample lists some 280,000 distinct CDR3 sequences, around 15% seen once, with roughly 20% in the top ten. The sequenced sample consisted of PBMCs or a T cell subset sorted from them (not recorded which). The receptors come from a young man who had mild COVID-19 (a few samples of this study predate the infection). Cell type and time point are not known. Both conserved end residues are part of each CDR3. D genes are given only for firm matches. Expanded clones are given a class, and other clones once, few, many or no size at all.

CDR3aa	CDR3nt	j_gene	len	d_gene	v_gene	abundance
CASSDLAGELFF	TGTGCCAGCAGCGACCTAGCCGGGGAGCTGTTTTTT	TRBJ2-2	12	-	TRBV7-3	few
CASSSYTGMNTEAFF	TGTGCCAGTAGTAGCTATACGGGGATGAACACTGAAGCTTTCTTT	TRBJ1-1	15	-	TRBV19	-
CATSPGGDEQFF	TGTGCCACCAGCCCGGGGGGGGATGAGCAGTTCTTC	TRBJ2-1	12	TRBD2	TRBV15	few
CASTFYNEQFF	TGCGCCAGCACTTTCTACAATGAGCAGTTCTTC	TRBJ2-1	11	-	TRBV5-1	once
CASSQAPGVGPADTQYF	TGTGCCAGCAGCCAAGCCCCCGGTGTGGGGCCCGCAGATACGCAGTATTTT	TRBJ2-3	17	-	TRBV4-2	-
CASSLSSPLHF	TGTGCCAGCAGCTTAAGTTCACCCCTCCACTTT	TRBJ1-6	11	-	TRBV7-2	-
CASSRGEGEQYF	TGTGCCAGCAGCAGAGGGGAGGGCGAGCAGTACTTC	TRBJ2-7	12	TRBD2	TRBV7-9	-
CASSLDLDEAFF	TGTGCCAGCAGCTTAGATTTGGACGAAGCTTTCTTT	TRBJ1-1	12	-	TRBV11-2	few
CASSYRQGAVQPQHF	TGTGCCAGCAGCTACAGACAGGGGGCGGTTCAGCCCCAGCATTTT	TRBJ1-5	15	TRBD1	TRBV28	few
CASSLGGAGLVLGTPYNSPLHF	TGTGCCAGCAGCTTAGGGGGCGCAGGGCTAGTGCTCGGCACCCCATATAATTCACCCCTCCACTTT	TRBJ1-6	22	-	TRBV11-2	-
CASRRTGDTQYF	TGTGCCAGCAGACGGACAGGGGATACGCAGTATTTT	TRBJ2-3	12	TRBD1	TRBV12-3/TRBV12-4	many
CASSSSEVQETQYF	TGTGCCAGCAGTTCCTCCGAGGTACAAGAGACCCAGTACTTC	TRBJ2-5	14	-	TRBV6-2/TRBV6-3	-
CASSIETPDTQYF	TGTGCCAGCAGCATAGAGACACCAGATACGCAGTATTTT	TRBJ2-3	13	-	TRBV21-1	few